This TCR beta chain is drawn from a study of CD8+CD57+ T cells in acquired aplastic anemia (dated by TCRdb to the late 2010s). Context from the whole study: On average, sorted CD4+ and CD8+ cells yielded approximately 3 ug of extracted DNA, with a range of roughly 0.17 to 30 ug. An average of approximately 10 million reads for CD4+ cells and approximately 11 million reads for CD8+ cells was obtained from healthy donor samples. Here is what the overall study found, with its caveats: Between patients and healthy controls, no significant difference in CD8+ Simpson's diversity was found (P=0.060). Fewer than 35 CD8+ CDR3 sequences were found to be shared between patients and controls, but these sequences appeared to be highly expressed in patients and within the immunodominant clones of the patients.

Profiling of TCR beta VDJ combinations and CDR3 sequences used genomic DNA as the template. An Illumina HiSeq 2000 was the platform used for TCR repertoire sequencing. Per the original workflow: Repertoires were assessed using TRBV/TRBJ rearrangement plots, CDR3 size and DJ length profiles, and Simpson's diversity index. Whichever DNA sequence was most abundant in the deep sequencing data was defined as the immunodominant clone. CDR3 amino acid sequences were screened for sharing across subjects and compared with published repertoires and the VDJdb database. Using fastp at Q25 and MiXCR, TCRdb reprocessed the public reads and kept productive beta chains. CDR3 protein sequences are deduplicated, and each keeps its most common genes and DNA. The authors' filters were not applied to this entry. The sample table shows about 190,000 distinct CDR3 sequences, and 54% are seen once. The biggest ten clones account for 16% of the sample.

Looking up the germline V gene yields CDR1 SGHTA and CDR2 FQGTGA. The V end loses 0 bases and the J end loses 10 bases, and a stretch of 12 bases separates them. Measured from the cysteine to the phenylalanine, the CDR3 is 13 residues long. Only the CDR3 region is kept as DNA, spanning 39 bases read in frame from base 1. TCR repertoires of sorted CD4+ and CD8+ blood T cells from severe aplastic anemia patients and healthy subjects were deep-sequenced in the study. Ficoll-Paque density gradient centrifugation was used to isolate peripheral blood mononuclear cells. CD4+ and CD8+ T cells were sorted by FACS or magnetic beads before DNA extraction. As regards this clonotype: What this receptor recognizes is not known. Base-call qualities are not available, and no considerably larger clone is one nucleotide away.

The chain is encoded by TRBV7-3 joined to TRBJ1-2; a tentative D call is TRBD1 (5 bases match). Sequences were obtained from sorted CD4+, CD8+, or CD8+CD57+ T cells (not recorded which) from PBMCs. The source is a human donor in good health, serving as a control. The CDR3 loop reads CASSLTVGGVYTF. The DNA sequence follows: TGTGCCAGCAGCTTAACTGTTGGGGGAGTCTACACCTTC.